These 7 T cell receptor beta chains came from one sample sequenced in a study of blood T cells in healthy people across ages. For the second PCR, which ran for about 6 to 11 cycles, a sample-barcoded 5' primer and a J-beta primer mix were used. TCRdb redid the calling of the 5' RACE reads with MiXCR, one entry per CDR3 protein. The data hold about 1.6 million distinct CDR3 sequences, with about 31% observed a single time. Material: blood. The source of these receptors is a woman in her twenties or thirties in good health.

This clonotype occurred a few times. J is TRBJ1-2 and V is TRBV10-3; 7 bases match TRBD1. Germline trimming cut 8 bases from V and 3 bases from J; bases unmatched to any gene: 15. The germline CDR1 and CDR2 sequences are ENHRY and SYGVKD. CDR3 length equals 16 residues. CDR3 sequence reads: CAIGRGKGALDYGYTF. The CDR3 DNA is TGTGCCATCGGAAGGGGGAAGGGGGCGTTGGACTATGGCTACACCTTC.

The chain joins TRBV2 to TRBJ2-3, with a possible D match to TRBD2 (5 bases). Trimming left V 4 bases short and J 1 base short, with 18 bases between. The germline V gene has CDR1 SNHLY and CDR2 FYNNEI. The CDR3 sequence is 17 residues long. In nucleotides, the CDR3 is TGTGCCAGCAGTGCACCCGCGGGCCCCGCCGGCACAGATACGCAGTATTTT. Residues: CASSAPAGPAGTDTQYF.

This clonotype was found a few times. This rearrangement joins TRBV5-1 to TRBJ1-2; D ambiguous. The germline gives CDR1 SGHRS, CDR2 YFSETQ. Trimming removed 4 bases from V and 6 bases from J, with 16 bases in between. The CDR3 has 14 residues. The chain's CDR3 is CASSPHLGNHGYTF. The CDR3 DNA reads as TGCGCCAGCAGCCCCCACTTGGGAAACCATGGCTACACCTTC.

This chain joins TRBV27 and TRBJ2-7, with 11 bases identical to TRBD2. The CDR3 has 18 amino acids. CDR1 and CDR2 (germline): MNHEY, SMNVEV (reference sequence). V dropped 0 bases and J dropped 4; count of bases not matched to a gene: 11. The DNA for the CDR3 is TGTGCCAGCAGTTTATCCACTAGCGGGAGCACTCGAAAGTACGAGCAGTACTTC. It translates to CASSLSTSGSTRKYEQYF.

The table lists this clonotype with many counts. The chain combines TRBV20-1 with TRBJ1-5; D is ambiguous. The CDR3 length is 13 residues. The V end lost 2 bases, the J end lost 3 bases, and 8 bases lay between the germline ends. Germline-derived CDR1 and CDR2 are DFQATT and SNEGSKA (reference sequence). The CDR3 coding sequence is TGCAGTGCTAGACCCGGGGTCAATCAGCCCCAGCATTTT. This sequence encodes CSARPGVNQPQHF.

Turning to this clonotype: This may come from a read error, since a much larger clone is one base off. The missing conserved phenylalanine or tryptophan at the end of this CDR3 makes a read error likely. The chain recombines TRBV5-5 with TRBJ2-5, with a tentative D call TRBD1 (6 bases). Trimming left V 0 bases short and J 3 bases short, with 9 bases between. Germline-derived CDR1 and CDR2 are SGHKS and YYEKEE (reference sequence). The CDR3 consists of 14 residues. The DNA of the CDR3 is TGTGCCAGCAGCTTGGTAGGGGGAGAAGAGACCCAGTACTCC. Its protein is CASSLVGGEETQYS.

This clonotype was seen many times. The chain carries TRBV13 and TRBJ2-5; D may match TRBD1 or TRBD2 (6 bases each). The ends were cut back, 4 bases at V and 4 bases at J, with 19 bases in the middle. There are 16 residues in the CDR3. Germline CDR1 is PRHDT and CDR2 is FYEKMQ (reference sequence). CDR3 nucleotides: TGTGCCAGCAGCTACCGGGTAATCGGGGGCGGAGAGACCCAGTACTTC. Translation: CASSYRVIGGGETQYF.